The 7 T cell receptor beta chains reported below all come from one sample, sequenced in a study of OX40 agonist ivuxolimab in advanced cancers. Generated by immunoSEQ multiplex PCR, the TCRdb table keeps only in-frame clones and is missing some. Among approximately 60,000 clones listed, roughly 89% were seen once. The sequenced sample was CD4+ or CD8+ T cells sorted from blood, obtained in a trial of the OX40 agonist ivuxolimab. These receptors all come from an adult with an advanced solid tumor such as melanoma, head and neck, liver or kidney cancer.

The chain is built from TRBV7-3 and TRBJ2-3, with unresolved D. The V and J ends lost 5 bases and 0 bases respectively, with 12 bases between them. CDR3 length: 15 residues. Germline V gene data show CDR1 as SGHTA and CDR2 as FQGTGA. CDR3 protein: CASSPNRHSTDTQYF. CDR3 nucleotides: TGTGCCAGCAGCCCGAACAGACATAGCACAGATACGCAGTATTTT.

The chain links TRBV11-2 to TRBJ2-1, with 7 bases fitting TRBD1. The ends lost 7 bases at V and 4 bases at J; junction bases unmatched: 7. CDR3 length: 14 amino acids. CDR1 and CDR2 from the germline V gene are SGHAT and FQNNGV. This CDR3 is CASTPGGGYNEQFF. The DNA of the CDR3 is TGTGCCAGCACCCCAGGGGGTGGTTACAATGAGCAGTTCTTC.

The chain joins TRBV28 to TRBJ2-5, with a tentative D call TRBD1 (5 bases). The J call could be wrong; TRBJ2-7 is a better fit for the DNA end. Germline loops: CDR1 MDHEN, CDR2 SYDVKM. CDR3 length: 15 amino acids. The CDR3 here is CASSPADTTSYEQYF. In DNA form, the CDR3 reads TGTGCCAGCAGCCCTGCGGACACAACCTCCTACGAGCAGTACTTC.

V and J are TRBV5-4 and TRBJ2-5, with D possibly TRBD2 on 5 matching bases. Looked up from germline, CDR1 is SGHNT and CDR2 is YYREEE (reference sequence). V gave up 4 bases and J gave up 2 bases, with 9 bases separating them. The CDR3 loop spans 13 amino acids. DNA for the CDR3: TGTGCCAGCAGCCATGGGGAGCAAGAGACCCAGTACTTC. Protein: CASSHGEQETQYF.

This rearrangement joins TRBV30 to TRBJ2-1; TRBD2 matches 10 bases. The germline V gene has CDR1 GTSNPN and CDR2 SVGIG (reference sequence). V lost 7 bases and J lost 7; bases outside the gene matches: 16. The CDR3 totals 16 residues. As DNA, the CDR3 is TGTGCCTCCCTAGGGTGGTCTAGCGGGAGTAGAAATGAGCAGTTCTTC. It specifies CASLGWSSGSRNEQFF.

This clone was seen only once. The CDR3 sequence is CASSYELWRQFF. CDR3 sequence (DNA): TGTGCCAGCAGTTACGAGCTATGGCGGCAGTTCTTC. The V gene is TRBV6-6, the J gene TRBJ2-1; D is undetermined. This CDR3 spans 12 amino acids. The V end lost 2 bases, the J end lost 12 bases, and 11 bases lay between the germline ends. CDR1 and CDR2 (germline): MNHNY, SVGAGI (reference sequence).

As DNA, the CDR3 is TGTGCCAGCTCACCACGGATTAGCGTTTTGAACACCGGGGAGCTGTTTTTT. It encodes CASSPRISVLNTGELFF. The chain combines TRBV18 with TRBJ2-2; D perhaps matches TRBD2 (5 bases). The CDR3 covers 17 residues. Germline CDR1 KGHSH, CDR2 LQKENI. The ends were cut back, 1 base at V and 1 base at J, with 13 bases in the middle.